Shown below are 13 T cell receptor beta chains from a single sample sequenced in a study of blood T cell repertoires in COVID-19. Only in-frame clones appear in the TCRdb table, and some are missing; sequencing was by immunoSEQ multiplex PCR. The sample consists of some 200,000 clones, approximately 90% of them appearing once. Material: peripheral blood. All receptors come from a man aged 50 to 60 with COVID-19, enrolled during active disease.

The V call is TRBV12-5, the J call TRBJ2-4, with TRBD1 as a possible D gene (6 bases). The V gene's germline CDR1 is LGHNT and CDR2 FRNRAP. The CDR3 is 17 residues long. Trimming removed 6 bases from V and 3 bases from J, with 21 bases in between. The DNA of the CDR3 is TGTGCTAGTGGCCCCGGGGCCCTACAGGGAGTCAAAAACATTCAGTACTTC. Its translation: CASGPGALQGVKNIQYF. The variable domain in full, completed from reference TRBV12-5 and TRBJ2-4, reads DARVTQTPRHKVTEMGQEVTMRCQPILGHNTVFWYRQTMMQGLELLAYFRNRAPLDDSGMPKDRFSAEMPDATLATLKIQPSEPRDSAVYFCASGPGALQGVKNIQYFGAGTRLSVL.

The CDR3 DNA reads as TGTGCCAGCAGCACCCTAAGTGGAGATTACAATGAGCAGTTCTTC. As protein: CASSTLSGDYNEQFF. This sequence joins TRBV9 and TRBJ2-1, with no clear D. Germline CDR1 reads SGDLS; CDR2 reads YYNGEE. Trimming shortened V by 4 bases and J by 4 bases, and 15 bases separated the two germline ends. The CDR3 consists of 15 residues.

The chain is built from TRBV19 and TRBJ2-7; weak D call: TRBD1 (6 bases). Germline-derived CDR1 and CDR2 are LNHDA and SQIVND (reference sequence). This CDR3 contains 15 residues. Trimming took 4 bases from V and 2 from J, leaving 15 bases between them. CDR3 DNA: TGTGCCAGTAGTACCTCAGGGGTTGACACCTACGAGCAGTACTTC. It yields the protein CASSTSGVDTYEQYF.

The chain links TRBV27 to TRBJ2-2, with 7 bases aligning to TRBD2. The CDR3 has 13 amino acids. CDR1 is MNHEY, CDR2 SMNVEV, per germline (reference sequence). Trimming removed 7 bases from V and 16 bases from J; junction bases left unmatched: 15. The CDR3 loop reads CASTNRAGNLEFF. CDR3 nucleotides: TGTGCCAGCACCAACCGAGCGGGGAACCTGGAGTTTTTT.

The genes are TRBV19 and TRBJ2-1; D is possibly TRBD2 (6 bases). The CDR3 contains 17 residues. Germline V lookup: CDR1 LNHDA, CDR2 SQIVND (reference sequence). V was trimmed by 3 bases and J by 0 bases, leaving 15 bases between them. The CDR3 region is CASSMYASASSYNEQFF. Here the CDR3 DNA reads TGTGCCAGTAGTATGTATGCTAGCGCGAGCTCCTACAATGAGCAGTTCTTC. The full variable domain, with the rest looked up from reference TRBV19 and TRBJ2-1, is DGGITQSPKYLFRKEGQNVTLSCEQNLNHDAMYWYRQDPGQGLRLIYYSQIVNDFQKGDIAEGYSVSREKKESFPLTVTSAQKNPTAFYLCASSMYASASSYNEQFFGPGTRLTVL.

V and J are TRBV11-2 and TRBJ1-3; D not certain. From germline, CDR1 is SGHAT and CDR2 FQNNGV. The CDR3 consists of 15 residues. With 5 bases removed from V and 0 bases from J, the gap between germline ends came to 11 bases. The CDR3 sequence: CASSLTRISGNTIYF. DNA of the CDR3: TGTGCCAGCAGCCTGACTAGAATCTCTGGAAACACCATATATTTT.

V and J are TRBV5-1 and TRBJ1-4; unclear D gene. This CDR3 has 17 residues. The germline CDR1 and CDR2 sequences are SGHRS and YFSETQ. The germline V and J ends were trimmed by 6 bases and 0 bases, with 18 bases remaining between them. CDR3 loop: CASIRTVTSSTNEKLFF. The DNA of the CDR3 is TGCGCCAGCATTAGAACAGTTACCTCTTCAACTAATGAAAAACTGTTTTTT.

This chain connects TRBV27 to TRBJ1-1, with 9 bases matching TRBD1. V lost 4 bases, J lost 5 bases, and 8 bases stayed unmatched. The germline V gene has CDR1 MNHEY and CDR2 SMNVEV (reference sequence). CDR3 size: 15 residues. The DNA of the CDR3 is TGTGCCAGCAGTTCTCAGGGACAGGGCCGGACTGAAGCTTTCTTT. This encodes CASSSQGQGRTEAFF.

This sequence joins TRBV27 and TRBJ1-2, with 8 bases lining up with TRBD1. Germline V gene lookup returns CDR1 MNHEY and CDR2 SMNVEV (reference sequence). V was pared by 5 bases and J by 6 bases, with 11 bases of the junction left unmatched. This CDR3 spans 15 amino acids. The CDR3 DNA follows: TGTGCCAGCAGTCAGGGGGCACAGGGGCTCCATGGCTACACCTTC. Protein: CASSQGAQGLHGYTF.

The chain links TRBV5-1 to TRBJ2-5; 8 positions agree with TRBD2. The CDR3 consists of 17 residues. In germline, CDR1 is SGHRS, CDR2 YFSETQ. The trim removed 4 bases at V and 4 bases at J, leaving 15 bases unmatched. The CDR3 DNA reads as TGCGCCAGCAGCCCACCAAGGGCGGGGCGGGAGGCAGAGACCCAGTACTTC. This translates into CASSPPRAGREAETQYF.

The rearrangement joins TRBV19 to TRBJ2-3; 9 bases match TRBD1. V gave up 5 bases and J gave up 3 bases; unmatched junction bases: 6. Germline assignment: CDR1 LNHDA and CDR2 SQIVND (reference sequence). The CDR3 has 15 amino acids. The chain's CDR3 is CASSVPGQGTDTQYF. CDR3 DNA sequence: TGTGCCAGTAGTGTACCGGGACAGGGAACAGATACGCAGTATTTT. The full variable domain, completed using reference TRBV19 and TRBJ2-3, is DGGITQSPKYLFRKEGQNVTLSCEQNLNHDAMYWYRQDPGQGLRLIYYSQIVNDFQKGDIAEGYSVSREKKESFPLTVTSAQKNPTAFYLCASSVPGQGTDTQYFGPGTRLTVL.

V and J are TRBV21-1 and TRBJ2-5; no check of the table's D call, TRBD2, against the DNA was made. TRBV21-1 is a pseudogene segment. This CDR3 contains 15 residues. The CDR3 reads CASSKARLAEETQYF. Written as DNA, the CDR3 is TGTGCCAGCAGCAAAGCGCGGCTAGCGGAAGAGACCCAGTACTTC.

V is TRBV4-1 and J is TRBJ1-2, with 10 nucleotides matching TRBD1. In germline, CDR1 is MGHRA, CDR2 YSYEKL. With 0 bases clipped from V and 7 bases from J, the junction kept 20 bases outside the gene matches. This CDR3 contains 20 residues. The CDR3 loop is CASSQDLFRTSGGTGVGYTF. The DNA of the CDR3 is TGCGCCAGCAGCCAAGATCTTTTCCGGACCTCGGGGGGGACAGGGGTTGGCTACACCTTC.